This T cell receptor beta chain was recorded in a study of blood T cell repertoires in COVID-19. Study in general: Sources were T cells, B-cell-depleted T cells, or PBMCs; the material itself was cDNA or gDNA.

This table comes from immunoSEQ multiplex PCR, and its TCRdb copy is limited to in-frame clones, with some not included. The table has 150,000 to 200,000 clones, over 85% seen once. The sequence was collected from a man aged 55 to 69 with active or convalescent COVID-19. Sequenced sample: peripheral blood.

The CDR3 DNA sequence: TGTGCCAGCAGCTATACTAGCGGGAACAATGAGCAGTTCTTC. Its translation is CASSYTSGNNEQFF. V and J are TRBV7-2 and TRBJ2-1; 10 bases are a match to TRBD2. V shed 4 bases and J 5 bases; nucleotides not matched to a gene: 2. Looked up from germline, CDR1 is SGHTA and CDR2 is FQGNSA. The CDR3 has 14 amino acids.